This TCR beta chain was captured by sequencing in a study of early stage breast cancer tumors. Study information: Of 15 to 20 invasive breast tumors, about 12 were hormone receptor-positive, HER2-negative.

The CDR3 runs 15 residues. V lost 7 bases, J lost 0 bases, and 5 bases stayed unmatched. Germline CDR1 is SNHLY and CDR2 is FYNNEI. This clone has a handful of counts. Each sample had two DNA replicates, 0.5 to 0.65 ug blood or roughly 1.6 ug tissue. TCRdb's copy holds only in-frame clones and misses some; the assay was immunoSEQ multiplex PCR. There are tens of thousands of clones in the sample; around 73% occur only once, and roughly 6.8% lies in the top ten. What was sequenced was blood. This clonotype originated in a person in their fifties or sixties with breast cancer. This chain connects TRBV2 to TRBJ2-2, with 7 bases fitting TRBD2. The CDR3 nucleotides are TGTGCCAGCACTCGCGGGGGTGCGAACACCGGGGAGCTGTTTTTT. Its protein product is CASTRGGANTGELFF.